This T cell receptor beta chain was captured in a study of identical twins. MiXCR, run by TCRdb on the 5' RACE reads, gives a single entry per CDR3 protein. The table records hundreds of thousands of distinct CDR3 sequences, roughly 7.2% of them present only once. V lost 5 bases and J 0 bases, leaving 11 bases between the germline ends. CDR1 is MDHEN and CDR2 is SYDVKM in the germline V gene. The CDR3 consists of 15 residues. The same sample was also studied in work on yellow fever vaccine responses in identical twins.

This TCR derives from a woman aged 18-30 years in good health. Sample: PBMCs. V gene TRBV28 combines with J gene TRBJ2-1, with D unresolved. This CDR3 is CASSPDVSSYNEQFF. The CDR3 coding sequence is TGTGCCAGCAGTCCGGACGTAAGCTCCTACAATGAGCAGTTCTTC.